These 31 T cell receptor beta chains share one sample of origin, sequenced in a study of blood T cell repertoires in COVID-19. This table comes from immunoSEQ multiplex PCR, and its TCRdb copy is limited to in-frame clones, with some not included. The profile shows about 240,000 clones, around 86% of them singletons. The sequenced material came from PBMCs or T cells enriched from blood (not recorded which). The receptor source for this set is a woman aged 40 to 50 with acute COVID-19.

This chain joins TRBV29-1 and TRBJ1-2; D might be TRBD1 (5 bases). Germline lookup yields CDR1 SQVTM and CDR2 ANQGSEA. The germline V and J ends were trimmed by 6 bases and 7 bases, with 24 bases remaining between them. The CDR3 loop spans 15 amino acids. In DNA, the CDR3 is TGCAGCGTGGAGGGCTCCGAGGGACCAGGGAGTGGCTACACCTTC. Residues: CSVEGSEGPGSGYTF.

To note about this clone: The sample holds other DNA sequences that translate to the same CDR3. The chain has TRBV2 and TRBJ2-7; 9 bases line up with TRBD1. The CDR3 extends over 14 amino acids. V trimming: 6 bases; J trimming: 2 bases; junction bases outside the gene matches: 5. Germline V gives CDR1 SNHLY, CDR2 FYNNEI. CDR3 amino acids: CASSRQGGTYEQYF. Written as DNA, the CDR3 is TGTGCCAGCAGCCGACAGGGGGGGACCTACGAGCAGTACTTC.

This clone was picked up a small number of times. This sequence joins TRBV5-1 and TRBJ2-7, with TRBD1 identical over 8 bases. After removal of 5 bases from V and 2 bases from J, the junction contained 9 bases not matched to a gene. CDR3 length: 15 amino acids. Germline-derived CDR1 and CDR2 are SGHRS and YFSETQ. This CDR3 reads CASSVVTGVTYEQYF. The CDR3 DNA is TGCGCCAGCAGTGTAGTGACAGGGGTCACCTACGAGCAGTACTTC.

This chain joins TRBV7-3 and TRBJ2-1; 8 bases match TRBD2. Trimming at V came to 5 bases and at J to 3 bases, leaving 6 bases not matched to a gene. Germline V lookup: CDR1 SGHTA, CDR2 FQGTGA. The CDR3 extends over 15 amino acids. The DNA of the CDR3 is TGTGCCAGCAGCCCATTACTAGCGGACTACAATGAGCAGTTCTTC. Encoded protein: CASSPLLADYNEQFF.

This clone was recorded once. CDR3 bases: TGCGCCAGCAGCCAACAGGGTATGACCTATAATTCACCCCTCCACTTT. The encoded protein is CASSQQGMTYNSPLHF. The chain combines TRBV4-1 with TRBJ1-6, with D tentatively TRBD1 (5 bases). From germline, CDR1 is MGHRA and CDR2 YSYEKL. The CDR3 covers 16 residues. V lost 2 bases and J lost 2, with 10 bases in between.

V gene TRBV5-1 combines with J gene TRBJ2-7; 7 bases agree with TRBD1. The CDR3 consists of 13 residues. V shed 4 bases, J shed 4 bases, and the junction held 5 bases outside the gene matches. Germline CDR1 is SGHRS and CDR2 is YFSETQ. Written as DNA, the CDR3 is TGCGCCAGCAGCGAAGGACAGGTGTACGAGCAGTACTTC. Protein product: CASSEGQVYEQYF.

The rearrangement uses TRBV19 and TRBJ2-3; 10 nucleotides match TRBD2. V lost 6 bases and J lost 3; bases outside the gene matches: 12. This CDR3 spans 17 amino acids. The V gene's germline CDR1 is LNHDA and CDR2 SQIVND (reference sequence). The CDR3 is CASSSGASGRGTDTQYF. The CDR3 DNA reads TGTGCCAGTAGCTCCGGGGCTAGCGGGAGAGGGACAGATACGCAGTATTTT.

The chain is built from TRBV19 and TRBJ1-5; D is unclear. The CDR3 spans 13 residues. Germline V CDR1 and CDR2: LNHDA, SQIVND (reference sequence). Trimming took 8 bases from V and 1 from J, leaving 9 bases between them. CDR3 region: CASAGESNQPQHF. CDR3 sequence (DNA): TGTGCCAGTGCCGGGGAGAGCAATCAGCCCCAGCATTTT.

The genes are TRBV29-1 and TRBJ2-3, with a possible D match to TRBD2 (6 bases). The CDR3 has 17 residues. V lost 2 bases, J lost 6 bases, and 24 bases lay in between. Looked up from germline, CDR1 is SQVTM and CDR2 is ANQGSEA. DNA of the CDR3: TGCAGCGTTGAATTGGGAAGTCTGTCGGGAGATGAGGATACGCAGTATTTT. Protein: CSVELGSLSGDEDTQYF.

J is TRBJ1-1 and V is TRBV29-1, with TRBD1 identical over 8 bases. The CDR3 contains 13 residues. V dropped 7 bases and J dropped 1; count of bases not matched to a gene: 5. The V gene's germline CDR1 is SQVTM and CDR2 ANQGSEA. CDR3 bases: TGCAGCGGCTCACAGGGGGGGAACACTGAAGCTTTCTTT. Amino acids: CSGSQGGNTEAFF. Together with reference TRBV29-1 and TRBJ1-1, the CDR3 gives the full variable domain: SAVISQKPSRDICQRGTSLTIQCQVDSQVTMMFWYRQQPGQSLTLIATANQGSEATYESGFVIDKFPISRPNLTFSTLTVSNMSPEDSSIYLCSGSQGGNTEAFFGQGTRLTVV.

CDR3 coding DNA: TGCGCCAGCAGCTTGTACGGGACAGGGCGGGCTAACTATGGCTACACCTTC. This codes for CASSLYGTGRANYGYTF. The chain links TRBV5-1 to TRBJ1-2, with TRBD1 identical over 9 bases. The ends lost 1 base at V and 0 bases at J; junction bases unmatched: 7. Germline lookup yields CDR1 SGHRS and CDR2 YFSETQ. This CDR3 region has 17 residues.

This clone was observed a handful of times. J is TRBJ2-3 and V is TRBV24-1; 7 nucleotides align to TRBD2. Germline assignment: CDR1 KGHDR and CDR2 SFDVKD. CDR3 length: 14 residues. The ends lost 7 bases at V and 3 bases at J; junction bases unmatched: 6. The CDR3 loop reads CATSGGRATDTQYF. DNA of the CDR3: TGTGCCACCAGCGGAGGGAGGGCAACAGATACGCAGTATTTT.

This clone was counted once. J is TRBJ2-3 and V is TRBV3-1 (or the pseudogene TRBV3-2); 13 bases line up with TRBD2. The germline V gene has CDR1 LGHDT and CDR2 YNNKEL (reference sequence). J lost 2 bases, V lost 2 bases, and 4 bases had no gene match. This CDR3 has 17 amino acids. This CDR3 is CASSQPGLAGDTDTQYF. DNA of the CDR3: TGTGCCAGCAGCCAACCCGGACTAGCGGGGGACACAGATACGCAGTATTTT.

The rearrangement links TRBV5-1 to TRBJ2-7; tentatively, D is TRBD2 (6 bases). The CDR3 spans 15 residues. CDR1 and CDR2 (germline): SGHRS, YFSETQ. Between the trimmed V and J ends, which lost 7 bases and 2 bases, there was a span of 19 bases. The CDR3 DNA is TGCGCCAGCCTGCTAGGGCGGGAACATACCTACGAGCAGTACTTC. It is translated as CASLLGREHTYEQYF.

The chain employs TRBV6-5 and TRBJ1-1; weak D call: TRBD1 (5 bases). The CDR3 is 13 amino acids. V was pared by 2 bases and J by 2 bases, with 6 bases between. Per germline, CDR1 MNHEY and CDR2 SVGAGI. CDR3: CASSYGTNTEAFF. DNA of the CDR3: TGTGCCAGCAGTTACGGGACTAACACTGAAGCTTTCTTT.

The gene calls are TRBV6-5 and TRBJ2-1; D is unclear. The ends were cut back, 0 bases at V and 4 bases at J, with 7 bases in the middle. The length of the CDR3 is 14 residues. Germline loops: CDR1 MNHEY, CDR2 SVGAGI. The CDR3 region is CASSYSSLYNEQFF. The CDR3 region has the DNA TGTGCCAGCAGTTACTCGAGTCTATACAATGAGCAGTTCTTC.

The chain couples TRBV19 to TRBJ2-1; a weak D match, TRBD1 (5 bases). The V gene lost 6 bases and the J gene lost 7 bases, with 13 bases spanning the gap. The germline V gene has CDR1 LNHDA and CDR2 SQIVND (reference sequence). The CDR3 loop spans 13 amino acids. CDR3 in DNA: TGTGCCAGTAGGGAAGCAGGGTTGAATGAGCAGTTCTTC. It yields the protein CASREAGLNEQFF.

This rearrangement joins TRBV11-3 to TRBJ2-3, with 8 bases aligning to TRBD1. This CDR3 comprises 15 residues. In germline, CDR1 is SGHNT, CDR2 YENEEA. J lost 1 base, V lost 3 bases, and 3 bases had no gene match. For the CDR3, the DNA is TGTGCCAGCAGCTTCGGACAGGGCGGCACAGATACGCAGTATTTT. Amino acids: CASSFGQGGTDTQYF.

This chain joins TRBV9 and TRBJ1-6; 7 bases are shared with TRBD1. CDR1 and CDR2 (germline): SGDLS, YYNGEE. The CDR3 totals 16 residues. Losses at the gene ends were 3 bases for V and 4 bases for J; bases not matched to a gene: 7. The DNA for the CDR3 is TGTGCCAGCAGCGCCACAGGGGTCCAATATAATTCACCCCTCCACTTT. This translates into CASSATGVQYNSPLHF.

The chain couples TRBV15 to TRBJ2-4; 9 nucleotides line up with TRBD2. The CDR3 is 17 residues long. V lost 0 bases to trimming and J lost 3 bases; unmatched junction nucleotides: 6. CDR1 is LNHNV and CDR2 is YYDKDF in the germline V gene (reference sequence). The CDR3 sequence: CATSRDTQREVKNIQYF. CDR3 nucleotide sequence: TGTGCCACCAGCAGAGATACCCAGCGGGAGGTCAAAAACATTCAGTACTTC.

The chain couples TRBV6-5 to TRBJ2-3; D perhaps matches TRBD2 (6 bases). The V gene lost 10 bases and the J gene lost 2 bases, with 19 bases spanning the gap. This CDR3 has 15 amino acids. CDR1 MNHEY and CDR2 SVGAGI come from the germline V gene. The CDR3 spells CAIRGDLGDTDTQYF. CDR3 sequence (DNA): TGTGCCATCCGCGGGGATTTGGGGGACACAGATACGCAGTATTTT.

The chain is built from TRBV21-1 and TRBJ2-7; the D call of TRBD2 is as the table states it, not checked on the DNA. TRBV21-1 is a recognized pseudogene. The CDR3 extends over 12 amino acids. The CDR3 DNA reads TGTGCCAGCACCGGGACTTCCTACGAGCAGTACTTC. Amino acid sequence: CASTGTSYEQYF.

This sequence joins TRBV29-1 and TRBJ2-3, with 15 bases fitting TRBD2. The CDR3 is made up of 17 amino acids. Germline CDR1 and CDR2: SQVTM and ANQGSEA. V was pared by 0 bases and J by 5 bases, with 6 bases of the junction left unmatched. CDR3 nucleotide sequence: TGCAGCGTTGAAGATCGGACTAGCGGGAGGGTTATAGATACGCAGTATTTT. It specifies CSVEDRTSGRVIDTQYF.

The chain joins TRBV7-9 to TRBJ2-2, with 10 bases that match TRBD2. CDR1 is SEHNR, CDR2 FQNEAQ, per germline (reference sequence). The ends lost 5 bases at V and 4 bases at J; junction bases unmatched: 7. CDR3 length: 16 amino acids. The CDR3 bases are TGTGCCAGCAGCCCTCTAGCGGGAGTAGGCACCGGGGAGCTGTTTTTT. It encodes CASSPLAGVGTGELFF.

This clone was observed a single time. The rearrangement links TRBV12-3 or TRBV12-4 to TRBJ1-5; no firm D call. The CDR3 is made up of 12 amino acids. V lost 2 bases and J 9 bases, leaving 8 bases between the germline ends. In DNA form, the CDR3 reads TGTGCCAGCAGTTTAAACGGGATGCCCCAGCATTTT. Translated: CASSLNGMPQHF.

The rearrangement links TRBV18 to TRBJ1-2, with TRBD1 as a possible D gene (5 bases). The V end lost 1 base, the J end lost 5 bases, and 14 bases lay between the germline ends. The germline V gene has CDR1 KGHSH and CDR2 LQKENI. The CDR3 extends over 15 amino acids. The CDR3 nucleotides are TGTGCCAGCTCACCACGTTCGAACAGGCCATATGGCTACACCTTC. It is translated as CASSPRSNRPYGYTF.

The chain couples TRBV7-8 to TRBJ2-1; D is perhaps TRBD1 (5 bases). The length of the CDR3 is 14 residues. V lost 0 bases to trimming and J lost 8 bases, with 11 bases between them. Germline V gene sequence: CDR1 SGHVS, CDR2 FQNEAQ. DNA of the CDR3: TGTGCCAGCAGCTTAGCGCGCAGGGCTGATGAGCAGTTCTTC. This encodes CASSLARRADEQFF.

The J gene is TRBJ2-7, the V gene TRBV9; 9 nucleotides match TRBD2. V lost 3 bases and J lost 6; bases outside the gene matches: 16. CDR3 length equals 17 residues. Germline V gives CDR1 SGDLS, CDR2 YYNGEE. CDR3 DNA sequence: TGTGCCAGCAGCGCGGGAACCGGGACTAGCCGATACGGCGAGCAGTACTTC. Amino acids: CASSAGTGTSRYGEQYF.

The chain recombines TRBV6-5 with TRBJ1-2, with D maybe TRBD1 (6 bases). Germline assignment: CDR1 MNHEY and CDR2 SVGAGI. The ends were cut back, 6 bases at V and 7 bases at J, with 15 bases in the middle. This CDR3 is built from 13 residues. The CDR3 sequence is CASRGHADGGYTF. CDR3 bases: TGTGCCAGCAGGGGACATGCCGACGGTGGCTACACCTTC.

V gene TRBV2 combines with J gene TRBJ1-3; no reliable D call. Germline CDR1 SNHLY, CDR2 FYNNEI. The CDR3 sequence is 17 residues long. V lost 7 bases and J lost 0, with 19 bases in between. CDR3 bases: TGTGCCAGCAATGCGCCCGCGAAGTACAGCTCTGGAAACACCATATATTTT. Encoded protein: CASNAPAKYSSGNTIYF.

The J gene is TRBJ2-5, the V gene TRBV12-5; D call uncertain. Germline CDR1 reads LGHNT; CDR2 reads FRNRAP. The CDR3 contains 13 residues. With 10 bases removed from V and 2 bases from J, the gap between germline ends came to 14 bases. CDR3 sequence: CATPSRKQETQYF. The CDR3 DNA sequence: TGTGCTACTCCATCGCGGAAACAAGAGACCCAGTACTTC.